The subject of this entry is one TCR beta chain. Regions amplified from RNA transcripts were the TCR beta CDR3 regions. TCR CDR3 regions were first amplified by RT-PCR with HTBI primers. A single record per CDR3 protein comes from TCRdb applying MiXCR to the multiplex PCR reads. The table shows 250,000 to 300,000 distinct CDR3 sequences, with approximately 16% occurring only once. The data were obtained in a study of T cells in Graves' hyperthyroidism and ophthalmopathy. It was uncontrolled infection, other autoimmune disease, pregnancy or lactation that excluded patients. The ends were cut back, 4 bases at V and 3 bases at J, with 19 bases in the middle. CDR3 size: 16 residues. Germline V gene sequence: CDR1 SNHLY, CDR2 FYNNEI.

The sample consisted of blood. This TCR was sampled from a woman aged 50 to 60 with Graves' hyperthyroidism that later progressed to Graves' ophthalmopathy. V usage is TRBV2 and J usage is TRBJ2-7; no clear D. The CDR3 sequence is CASSGPPAAADYEQYF. CDR3 sequence (DNA): TGTGCCAGCAGTGGGCCCCCCGCAGCTGCAGACTACGAGCAGTACTTC. Filled out from reference TRBV2 and TRBJ2-7, the complete variable domain reads EPEVTQTPSHQVTQMGQEVILRCVPISNHLYFYWYRQILGQKVEFLVSFYNNEISEKSEIFDDQFSVERPDGSNFTLKIRSTKLEDSAMYFCASSGPPAAADYEQYFGPGTRLTVT.